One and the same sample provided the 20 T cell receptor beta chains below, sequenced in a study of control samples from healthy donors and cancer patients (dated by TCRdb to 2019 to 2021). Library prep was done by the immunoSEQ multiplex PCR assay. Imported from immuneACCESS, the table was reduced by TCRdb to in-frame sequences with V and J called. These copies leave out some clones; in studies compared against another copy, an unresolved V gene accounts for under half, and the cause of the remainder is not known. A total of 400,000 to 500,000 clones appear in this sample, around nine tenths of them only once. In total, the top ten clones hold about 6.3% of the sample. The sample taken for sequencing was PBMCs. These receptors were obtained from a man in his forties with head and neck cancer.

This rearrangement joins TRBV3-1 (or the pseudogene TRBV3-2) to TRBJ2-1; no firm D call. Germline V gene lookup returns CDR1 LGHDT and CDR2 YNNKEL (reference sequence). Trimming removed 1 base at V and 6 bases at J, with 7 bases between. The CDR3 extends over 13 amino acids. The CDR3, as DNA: TGTGCCAGCAGCCAAGGGCCAGTCAATGAGCAGTTCTTC. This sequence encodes CASSQGPVNEQFF.

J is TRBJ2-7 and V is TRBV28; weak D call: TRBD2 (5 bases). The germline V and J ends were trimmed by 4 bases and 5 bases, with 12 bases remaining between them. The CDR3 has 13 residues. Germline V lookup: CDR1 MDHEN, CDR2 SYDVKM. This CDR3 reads CASSSPGRDEQYF. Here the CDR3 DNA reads TGTGCCAGCAGTTCACCTGGGAGAGACGAGCAGTACTTC.

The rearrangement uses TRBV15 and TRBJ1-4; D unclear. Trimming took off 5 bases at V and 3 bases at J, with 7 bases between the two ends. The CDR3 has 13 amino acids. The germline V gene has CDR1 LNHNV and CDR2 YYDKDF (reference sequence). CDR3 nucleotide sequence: TGTGCCACCAGCCGCGGGGCTAATGAAAAACTGTTTTTT. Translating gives CATSRGANEKLFF.

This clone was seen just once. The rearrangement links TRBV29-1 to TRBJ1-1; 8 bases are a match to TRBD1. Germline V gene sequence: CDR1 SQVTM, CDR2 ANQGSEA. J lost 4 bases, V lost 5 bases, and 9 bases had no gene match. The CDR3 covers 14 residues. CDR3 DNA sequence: TGCAGCGTTCGTACAACAGGGGGGGCCACTGAAGCTTTCTTT. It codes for CSVRTTGGATEAFF.

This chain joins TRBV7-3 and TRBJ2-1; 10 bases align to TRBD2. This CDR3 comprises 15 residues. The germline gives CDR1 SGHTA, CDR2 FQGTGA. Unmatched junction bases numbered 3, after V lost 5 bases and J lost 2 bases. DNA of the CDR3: TGTGCCAGCAGCCTGCTAGCGGGAGCCTACAATGAGCAGTTCTTC. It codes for CASSLLAGAYNEQFF.

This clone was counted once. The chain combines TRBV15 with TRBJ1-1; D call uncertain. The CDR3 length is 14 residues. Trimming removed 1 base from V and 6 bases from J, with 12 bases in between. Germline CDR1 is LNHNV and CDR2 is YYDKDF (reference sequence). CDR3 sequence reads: CATSRGTARAEAFF. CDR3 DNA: TGTGCCACCAGCAGAGGGACGGCGCGGGCTGAAGCTTTCTTT.

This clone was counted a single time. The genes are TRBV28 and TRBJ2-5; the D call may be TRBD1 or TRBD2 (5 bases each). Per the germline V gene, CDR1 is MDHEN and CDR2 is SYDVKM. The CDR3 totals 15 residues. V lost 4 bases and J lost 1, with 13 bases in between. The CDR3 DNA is TGTGCCAGCAGTTCCGGGACCGAGAGCCAAGAGACCCAGTACTTC. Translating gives CASSSGTESQETQYF.

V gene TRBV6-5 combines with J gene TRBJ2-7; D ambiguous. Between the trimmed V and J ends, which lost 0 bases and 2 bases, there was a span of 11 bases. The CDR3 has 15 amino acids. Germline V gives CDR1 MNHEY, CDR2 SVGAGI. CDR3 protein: CASSYSWNYPYEQYF. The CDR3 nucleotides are TGTGCCAGCAGTTACTCCTGGAATTATCCCTACGAGCAGTACTTC.

The CDR3 DNA is TGTGCCAGCAGCGCATCCAGGGGGCCGGATGAGCAGTTCTTC. Translating gives CASSASRGPDEQFF. The genes are TRBV7-3 and TRBJ2-1; 8 bases are a match to TRBD1. Germline values: CDR1 SGHTA, CDR2 FQGTGA. The trim removed 5 bases at V and 8 bases at J, leaving 8 bases unmatched. The CDR3 runs to 14 residues.

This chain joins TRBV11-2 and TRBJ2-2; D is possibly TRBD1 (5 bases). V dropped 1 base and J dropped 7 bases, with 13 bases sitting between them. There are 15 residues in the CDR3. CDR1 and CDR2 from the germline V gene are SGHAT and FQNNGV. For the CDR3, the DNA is TGTGCCAGCAGCTTAGGTTCAGGGTCGAACGGGGAGCTGTTTTTT. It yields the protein CASSLGSGSNGELFF.

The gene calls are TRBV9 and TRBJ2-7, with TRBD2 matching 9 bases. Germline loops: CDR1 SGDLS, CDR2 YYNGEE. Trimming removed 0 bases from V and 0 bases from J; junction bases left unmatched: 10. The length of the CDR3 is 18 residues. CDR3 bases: TGTGCCAGCAGCGTAGGGGTAGCGGGGGCCTTCAGCTCCTACGAGCAGTACTTC. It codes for CASSVGVAGAFSSYEQYF.

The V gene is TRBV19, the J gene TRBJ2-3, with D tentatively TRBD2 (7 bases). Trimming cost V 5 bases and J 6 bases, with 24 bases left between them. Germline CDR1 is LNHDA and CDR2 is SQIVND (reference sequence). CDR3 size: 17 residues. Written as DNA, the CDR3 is TGTGCCAGTAGTGTCGGAGGGCGGGGGCGGAGTCTTGATACGCAGTATTTT. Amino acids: CASSVGGRGRSLDTQYF.

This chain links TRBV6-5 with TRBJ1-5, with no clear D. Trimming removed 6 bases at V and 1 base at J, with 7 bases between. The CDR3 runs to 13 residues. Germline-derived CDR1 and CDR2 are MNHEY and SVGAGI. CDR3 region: CASSAASNQPQHF. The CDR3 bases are TGTGCCAGCAGCGCCGCCAGCAATCAGCCCCAGCATTTT.

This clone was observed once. The CDR3 loop reads CAWSNTGDQPQHF. The CDR3 DNA follows: TGTGCCTGGAGTAATACAGGGGATCAGCCCCAGCATTTT. The gene calls are TRBV30 and TRBJ1-5; the match to TRBD1 covers 7 bases. CDR3 length equals 13 residues. V trimming: 2 bases; J trimming: 5 bases; junction bases outside the gene matches: 3. Germline CDR1 and CDR2: GTSNPN and SVGIG (reference sequence).

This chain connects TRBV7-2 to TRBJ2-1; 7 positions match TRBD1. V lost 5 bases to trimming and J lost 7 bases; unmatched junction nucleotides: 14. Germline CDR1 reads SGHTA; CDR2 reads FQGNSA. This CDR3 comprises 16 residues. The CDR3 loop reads CASSATRGRPWNEQFF. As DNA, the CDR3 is TGTGCCAGCAGCGCGACAAGGGGGCGCCCCTGGAATGAGCAGTTCTTC. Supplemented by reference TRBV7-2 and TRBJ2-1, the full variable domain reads GAGVSQSPSNKVTEKGKDVELRCDPISGHTALYWYRQSLGQGLEFLIYFQGNSAPDKSGLPSDRFSAERTGGSVSTLTIQRTQQEDSAVYLCASSATRGRPWNEQFFGPGTRLTVL.

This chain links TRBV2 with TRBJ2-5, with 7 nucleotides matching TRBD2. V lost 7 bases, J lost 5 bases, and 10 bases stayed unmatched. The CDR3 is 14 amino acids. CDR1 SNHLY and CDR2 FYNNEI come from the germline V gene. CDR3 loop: CASNYAGAKETQYF. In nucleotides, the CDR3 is TGTGCCAGCAACTACGCGGGAGCCAAGGAGACCCAGTACTTC. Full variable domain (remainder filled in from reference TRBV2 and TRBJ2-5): EPEVTQTPSHQVTQMGQEVILRCVPISNHLYFYWYRQILGQKVEFLVSFYNNEISEKSEIFDDQFSVERPDGSNFTLKIRSTKLEDSAMYFCASNYAGAKETQYFGPGTRLLVL.

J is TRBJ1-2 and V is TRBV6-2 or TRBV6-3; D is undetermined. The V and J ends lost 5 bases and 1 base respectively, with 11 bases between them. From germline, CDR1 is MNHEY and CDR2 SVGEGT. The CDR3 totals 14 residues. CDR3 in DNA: TGTGCCAGCAGTCGACGGTCCGTTAACTATGGCTACACCTTC. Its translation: CASSRRSVNYGYTF.

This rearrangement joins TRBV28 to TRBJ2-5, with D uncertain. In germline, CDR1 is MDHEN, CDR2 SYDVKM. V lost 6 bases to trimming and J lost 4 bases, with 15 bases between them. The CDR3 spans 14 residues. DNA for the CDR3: TGTGCCAGCAGCCGAACGGCTGTCGGAGAGACCCAGTACTTC. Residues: CASSRTAVGETQYF.

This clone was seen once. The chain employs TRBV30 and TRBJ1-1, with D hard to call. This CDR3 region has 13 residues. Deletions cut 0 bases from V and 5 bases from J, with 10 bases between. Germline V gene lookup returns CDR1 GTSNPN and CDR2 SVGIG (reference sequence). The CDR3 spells CAWSVERTTEAFF. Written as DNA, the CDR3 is TGTGCCTGGAGTGTAGAAAGAACGACTGAAGCTTTCTTT.

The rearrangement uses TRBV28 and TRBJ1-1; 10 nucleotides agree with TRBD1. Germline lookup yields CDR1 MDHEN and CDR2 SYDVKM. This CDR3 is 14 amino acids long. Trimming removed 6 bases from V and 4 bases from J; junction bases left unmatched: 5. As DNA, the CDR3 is TGTGCCAGCAGAGCCGGGGACAGGGGCACTGAAGCTTTCTTT. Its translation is CASRAGDRGTEAFF.